This T cell receptor beta chain came from a study of blood T cell repertoires in COVID-19. Across the study: PBMCs, B-cell-depleted T cells, or T cells were the source of the cDNA or gDNA that made up the material.

The participants were between about 18 and 90 years old and came from under 25 US areas. This clone was picked up a small number of times. Germline CDR1 MNHEY, CDR2 SMNVEV (reference sequence). CDR3 size: 13 residues. Trimming pared 8 bases from V and 1 base from J, leaving 11 bases between. Original data processing: Estimates of nucleated cell counts were drawn from the amplification of reference gene primers. Only in-frame clones appear in the TCRdb table, and some are missing; sequencing was by immunoSEQ multiplex PCR. V and J calls and clone size come straight from that table; D and trimming were deduced from the DNA. Here the sample spans a few hundred thousand clones, 80% to 85% being singletons.

The sample was PBMCs or T cells enriched from blood (not recorded which). The sequence was collected from a woman between 35 and 50 years old who had recovered from COVID-19. The rearrangement joins TRBV27 to TRBJ1-1; D gene ambiguous. The CDR3 reads CASAGDGNTEAFF. For the CDR3, the DNA is TGTGCCAGCGCCGGAGACGGGAACACTGAAGCTTTCTTT.